This entry describes one T cell receptor beta chain. Its specificity is not known. The germline CDR1 and CDR2 sequences are SGDLS and YYNGEE. The V and J ends lost 3 bases and 6 bases, in that order; junction bases with no gene match: 11. The CDR3 has 15 amino acids. 60 Vbeta and 13 Jbeta primers were used in PCR. Only in-frame clones appear in the TCRdb table, and some are missing; sequencing was by immunoSEQ multiplex PCR. This sample's table has roughly 34,000 clones. This specimen comes from a study of cytomegalovirus exposure and HLA in healthy donors. Study-wide results and caveats: CMV serostatus was the sole immune exposure information available. An apparent linkage of common viral pathogens to several of the most significant clusters emerged in a later analysis. DRB1 had the most TCR associations and HLA-C the fewest, a later analysis found, with rates varying by HLA locus.

The clonotype comes from a woman between 40 and 55 years old in good health and CMV-seropositive. The sample taken for sequencing was PBMCs. This chain links TRBV9 with TRBJ1-2, with 7 bases fitting TRBD1. The CDR3 region has the DNA TGTGCCAGCAGCGCCAGAGACAGGGAGAGGGATGGCTACACCTTC. Its translation: CASSARDRERDGYTF. Looking up the rest from reference TRBV9 and TRBJ1-2 gives the full variable domain: DSGVTQTPKHLITATGQRVTLRCSPRSGDLSVYWYQQSLDQGLQFLIQYYNGEERAKGNILERFSAQQFPDLHSELNLSSLELGDSALYFCASSARDRERDGYTFGSGTRLTVV.